Listed here are 24 T cell receptor beta chains from one sample, sequenced in a study of blood T cell repertoires in COVID-19. Repertoires were generated with immunoSEQ multiplex PCR, while TCRdb's copy carries only in-frame clones and drops some. The sample lists some 150,000 clones, 87% occurring once. The sample comprised peripheral blood. These receptors were obtained from a woman aged 45-65 years with acute or convalescent COVID-19.

The chain couples TRBV7-2 to TRBJ1-6; the D is unclear. V was trimmed by 1 base and J by 14 bases, leaving 18 bases between them. This CDR3 region has 15 residues. CDR1 SGHTA and CDR2 FQGNSA come from the germline V gene. The CDR3 DNA sequence: TGTGCCAGCAGCTTAGGCGCCGGGAACAATCGAGCCCTCCACTTT. Amino acid sequence: CASSLGAGNNRALHF.

J is TRBJ1-2 and V is TRBV27; TRBD1 aligns across 8 bases. Germline V lookup: CDR1 MNHEY, CDR2 SMNVEV (reference sequence). The CDR3 is made up of 14 amino acids. With V trimmed by 5 bases and J by 2 bases, 4 bases remained unmatched. CDR3 sequence reads: CASSLTGVNYGYTF. CDR3 sequence (DNA): TGTGCCAGCAGTCTGACAGGGGTCAACTATGGCTACACCTTC.

The CDR3, as DNA: TGTGCCAGCAGCCAGGGCGTTGGCTATGGCTACACCTTC. Its translation: CASSQGVGYGYTF. The chain carries TRBV9 and TRBJ1-2; possible D gene TRBD1, 5 bases. V was shortened by 4 bases and J by 4 bases, with 11 bases between the two germline ends. The CDR3 is 13 residues long. CDR1 and CDR2 from the germline V gene are SGDLS and YYNGEE. Based on the CDR3 plus reference TRBV9 and TRBJ1-2, the full variable domain is DSGVTQTPKHLITATGQRVTLRCSPRSGDLSVYWYQQSLDQGLQFLIQYYNGEERAKGNILERFSAQQFPDLHSELNLSSLELGDSALYFCASSQGVGYGYTFGSGTRLTVV.

The chain carries TRBV20-1 and TRBJ1-2, with 9 bases aligning to TRBD1. This CDR3 is built from 11 residues. Per the germline V gene, CDR1 is DFQATT and CDR2 is SNEGSKA (reference sequence). V was pared by 7 bases and J by 3 bases, with 0 bases of the junction left unmatched. The CDR3 DNA is TGCAGTGGGACAGGGGACTATGGCTACACCTTC. Protein product: CSGTGDYGYTF.

The chain is built from TRBV6-6 and TRBJ1-6, with D hard to call. Trimming took 7 bases from V and 6 from J, leaving 7 bases between them. Germline-derived CDR1 and CDR2 are MNHNY and SVGAGI (reference sequence). The CDR3 covers 12 residues. CDR3 sequence: CASNNINSPLHF. CDR3 coding DNA: TGTGCCAGCAACAACATTAATTCACCCCTCCACTTT.

The chain recombines TRBV7-6 with TRBJ1-1, with TRBD1 matching 7 bases. Germline trimming cut 1 base from V and 0 bases from J; bases unmatched to any gene: 5. CDR1 is SGHVS and CDR2 is FNYEAQ in the germline V gene. This CDR3 comprises 16 residues. For the CDR3, the DNA is TGTGCCAGCAGCTTAGTCGAACAGGGGTTGAACACTGAAGCTTTCTTT. It yields the protein CASSLVEQGLNTEAFF.

The chain joins TRBV6-2 or TRBV6-3 to TRBJ2-1; 12 nucleotides match TRBD2. The CDR3 extends over 16 amino acids. Trimming cost V 0 bases and J 6 bases; bases outside gene matches: 3. CDR1 MNHEY and CDR2 SVGEGT come from the germline V gene. The CDR3: CASSYSETSGSNEQFF. The CDR3 region has the DNA TGTGCCAGCAGTTACTCGGAGACTAGCGGGAGCAATGAGCAGTTCTTC.

Only one count was recorded for this clone. This rearrangement joins TRBV30 to TRBJ1-2; the match to TRBD1 covers 7 bases. The CDR3 sequence is 13 residues long. V was pared by 0 bases and J by 5 bases, with 3 bases of the junction left unmatched. CDR1 and CDR2 from the germline V gene are GTSNPN and SVGIG (reference sequence). In DNA form, the CDR3 reads TGTGCCTGGAGTGTACAGGGGAAATATGGCTACACCTTC. Its translation is CAWSVQGKYGYTF.

This clone was seen once. The chain employs TRBV15 and TRBJ2-4, with D possibly being TRBD2 (5 bases). The CDR3 covers 17 residues. Germline V gene lookup returns CDR1 LNHNV and CDR2 YYDKDF (reference sequence). The V gene lost 4 bases and the J gene lost 1 base, with 17 bases spanning the gap. CDR3 nucleotide sequence: TGTGCCACCAGCACCCAATGGGAGCGAAAGGCCAAAAACATTCAGTACTTC. It encodes CATSTQWERKAKNIQYF. The full variable domain, its missing parts supplied by reference TRBV15 and TRBJ2-4, is DAMVIQNPRYQVTQFGKPVTLSCSQTLNHNVMYWYQQKSSQAPKLLFHYYDKDFNNEADTPDNFQSRRPNTSFCFLDIRSPGLGDTAMYLCATSTQWERKAKNIQYFGAGTRLSVL.

This chain connects TRBV7-7 to TRBJ2-2; 7 positions match TRBD2. The CDR3 spans 14 residues. After removal of 6 bases from V and 5 bases from J, the junction contained 6 bases not matched to a gene. Germline V CDR1 and CDR2: SSHAT, FNYEAQ (reference sequence). This chain's CDR3 is CASRNSGGTGELFF. In nucleotides, the CDR3 is TGTGCCAGCAGGAACTCCGGGGGGACCGGGGAGCTGTTTTTT.

The V gene is TRBV7-9, the J gene TRBJ1-1; TRBD1 matches 7 bases. Germline V lookup: CDR1 SEHNR, CDR2 FQNEAQ (reference sequence). The V segment lost 2 bases and the J segment 5 bases; nucleotides outside the gene matches: 11. This CDR3 spans 16 amino acids. Written as DNA, the CDR3 is TGTGCCAGCAGCTTACCCAGCCGGGACAGACGGACTGAAGCTTTCTTT. Translating it yields CASSLPSRDRRTEAFF.

The chain carries TRBV2 and TRBJ1-5, with 11 bases fitting TRBD1. The germline gives CDR1 SNHLY, CDR2 FYNNEI. This CDR3 is built from 15 residues. V dropped 6 bases and J dropped 1; count of bases not matched to a gene: 2. DNA of the CDR3: TGTGCCAGCAGGGGACAGGGGGAGAGCAATCAGCCCCAGCATTTT. As protein: CASRGQGESNQPQHF.

The chain combines TRBV9 with TRBJ2-1, with D maybe TRBD2 (7 bases). The germline gives CDR1 SGDLS, CDR2 YYNGEE. The V gene lost 3 bases and the J gene lost 2 bases, with 18 bases spanning the gap. CDR3 size: 17 residues. CDR3 in amino acids: CASSGGAGAPTYNEQFF. The CDR3 coding sequence is TGTGCCAGCAGCGGGGGGGCGGGGGCCCCGACCTACAATGAGCAGTTCTTC.

This chain joins TRBV19 and TRBJ1-4, with D possibly matching TRBD1 (5 bases). The V and J ends lost 5 bases and 8 bases respectively, with 18 bases between them. This CDR3 has 15 residues. Germline CDR1 and CDR2: LNHDA and SQIVND (reference sequence). Here the CDR3 DNA reads TGTGCCAGTAGTCCAAATGGAGGGGAGGGGGAAAAACTGTTTTTT. It codes for CASSPNGGEGEKLFF.

A few counts support this clone. The genes are TRBV6-1 and TRBJ1-5, with 8 bases matching TRBD1. V dropped 3 bases and J dropped 6; count of bases not matched to a gene: 4. Germline V gene sequence: CDR1 MNHNS, CDR2 SASEGT. This CDR3 has 14 residues. The CDR3 protein is CASSDRTGFQPQHF. CDR3 bases: TGTGCCAGCAGTGACAGGACAGGGTTTCAGCCCCAGCATTTT.

This clone occurred once. The rearrangement uses TRBV9 and TRBJ1-1; D not certain. The germline CDR1 and CDR2 sequences are SGDLS and YYNGEE. CDR3 length: 12 residues. The germline V and J ends were trimmed by 4 bases and 1 base, with 5 bases remaining between them. The CDR3: CASSQKNTEAFF. The CDR3 bases are TGTGCCAGCAGCCAGAAGAACACTGAAGCTTTCTTT.

The genes are TRBV5-6 and TRBJ2-7, with 9 bases that match TRBD2. Germline CDR1 and CDR2: SGHDT and YYEEEE. Germline trimming cut 1 base from V and 4 bases from J; bases unmatched to any gene: 9. The CDR3 is 16 amino acids. Here the CDR3 DNA reads TGTGCCAGCAGCTTGAGGGGTAGCGGGAGTAGGTACGAGCAGTACTTC. Translated: CASSLRGSGSRYEQYF.

This clone was observed a few times. The chain joins TRBV4-1 to TRBJ1-5, with 10 bases identical to TRBD1. CDR1 is MGHRA and CDR2 is YSYEKL in the germline V gene. The CDR3 is made up of 15 amino acids. The V segment lost 4 bases and the J segment 7 bases; nucleotides outside the gene matches: 7. The CDR3 DNA reads TGCGCCAGCAGCCCGAACGGACAGGGGGACCAGCCCCAGCATTTT. It codes for CASSPNGQGDQPQHF.

This sequence joins TRBV3-1 (or the pseudogene TRBV3-2) and TRBJ2-7, with TRBD1 as a possible D gene (5 bases). Looked up from germline, CDR1 is LGHDT and CDR2 is YNNKEL (reference sequence). Between the trimmed V and J ends, which lost 1 base and 2 bases, there was a span of 12 bases. The CDR3 has 15 residues. Here the CDR3 DNA reads TGTGCCAGCAGCCAAGTAAGGGGCTACCCCTACGAGCAGTACTTC. Translated: CASSQVRGYPYEQYF.

V is TRBV20-1 and J is TRBJ1-1; D gene uncertain. The CDR3 consists of 10 residues. Per germline, CDR1 DFQATT and CDR2 SNEGSKA (reference sequence). The germline V and J ends were trimmed by 5 bases and 7 bases, with 8 bases remaining between them. In DNA form, the CDR3 reads TGCAGTGCTCTCTTTGTTGAAGCTTTCTTT. Amino acid sequence: CSALFVEAFF.

The chain links TRBV6-6 to TRBJ2-7; possibly TRBD1 for D (5 bases). The V end was cut by 0 bases, the J end by 2 bases, with 8 bases between. Germline V gene lookup returns CDR1 MNHNY and CDR2 SVGAGI (reference sequence). The CDR3 has 14 residues. Written as DNA, the CDR3 is TGTGCCAGCAGTTACTCTCAGGGTCCCTACGAGCAGTACTTC. This translates into CASSYSQGPYEQYF.

The rearrangement uses TRBV7-2 and TRBJ1-1, with 10 bases aligning to TRBD1. This CDR3 is built from 17 residues. Losses at the gene ends were 2 bases for V and 0 bases for J; bases not matched to a gene: 6. CDR1 is SGHTA and CDR2 is FQGNSA in the germline V gene. The CDR3 reads CASSLLRDRGLNTEAFF. The CDR3, as DNA: TGTGCCAGCAGCTTACTCCGGGACAGGGGCCTGAACACTGAAGCTTTCTTT.

The CDR3 here is CASSFTGNTEAFF. CDR3 nucleotides: TGTGCCAGTAGTTTTACAGGGAACACTGAAGCTTTCTTT. The chain combines TRBV19 with TRBJ1-1; a weak D match, TRBD1 (5 bases). Trimming left V 5 bases short and J 1 base short, with 8 bases between. There are 13 residues in the CDR3. CDR1 and CDR2 (germline): LNHDA, SQIVND (reference sequence).

The genes are TRBV11-2 and TRBJ2-1; 11 bases agree with TRBD2. The trim removed 3 bases at V and 4 bases at J, leaving 14 bases unmatched. Germline V gives CDR1 SGHAT, CDR2 FQNNGV. The CDR3 consists of 19 residues. The CDR3 DNA sequence: TGTGCCAGCAGCTTCCTGACTAGCGGGATAGGAGGTCCGTACAATGAGCAGTTCTTC. It codes for CASSFLTSGIGGPYNEQFF.